The 17 T cell receptor beta chains below all came from one sample that was sequenced in a study of shared clonotypes between healthy human individuals. Clones were sequenced by immunoSEQ multiplex PCR, and TCRdb holds only the in-frame ones, with some missing. This repertoire shows around 980,000 clones, 70% to 80% found once; its top ten account for around 0.6%. The sequenced sample was memory CD4+ T cells from PBMCs. Subset noted: CD45RA-negative fraction. The receptor set was obtained from a man younger than 35 in good health. Some clones in this sample may be carry-over from other donors' samples.

This clone was picked up a small number of times. The V call is TRBV11-2, the J call TRBJ2-5, with 7 bases matching TRBD1. The CDR3 spans 18 residues. Losses at the gene ends were 7 bases for V and 9 bases for J; bases not matched to a gene: 26. Germline CDR1 SGHAT, CDR2 FQNNGV. This CDR3 reads CASTFSSSGTAAVGAQYF. In nucleotides, the CDR3 is TGTGCCAGCACCTTTTCAAGCTCCGGGACAGCGGCCGTGGGGGCCCAGTACTTC.

The chain has TRBV25-1 and TRBJ1-1, with TRBD1 identical over 7 bases. CDR3 length equals 15 residues. The germline V gene encodes CDR1 MGHDK and CDR2 SYGVNS. V was clipped by 5 bases and J by 4 bases; unmatched bases: 10. CDR3 coding DNA: TGTGCCAGCAGTTCACGAGGGGGCAGGGTCACTGAAGCTTTCTTT. This codes for CASSSRGGRVTEAFF.

The rearrangement links TRBV7-9 to TRBJ1-2, with 7 bases that match TRBD1. Losses at the gene ends were 7 bases for V and 0 bases for J; bases not matched to a gene: 14. CDR3 length: 17 residues. Germline V lookup: CDR1 SEHNR, CDR2 FQNEAQ (reference sequence). The CDR3: CASTADLGGQSNYGYTF. The DNA of the CDR3 is TGTGCCAGCACCGCGGACTTAGGGGGCCAGTCTAACTATGGCTACACCTTC.

The chain employs TRBV7-9 and TRBJ2-7; TRBD1 might be the D (5 bases). The CDR3 is made up of 15 amino acids. Germline CDR1 and CDR2: SEHNR and FQNEAQ (reference sequence). Trimming pared 5 bases from V and 2 bases from J, leaving 16 bases between. In DNA form, the CDR3 reads TGTGCCAGCAGCCCACTGACAGTGCTAACCTACGAGCAGTACTTC. Translated: CASSPLTVLTYEQYF.

The chain combines TRBV14 with TRBJ1-2; D is unclear. CDR3 size: 12 residues. Trimming took 3 bases from V and 8 from J, leaving 10 bases between them. The germline V gene has CDR1 SGHDN and CDR2 FVKESK. The CDR3 protein is CASSQSRGGYTF. The CDR3 bases are TGTGCCAGCAGCCAGAGCAGAGGGGGCTACACCTTC.

As concerns this clone: This is likely an artifact of a read error, given a far larger clone one base away. The chain has TRBV29-1 and TRBJ1-2; D gene uncertain. Germline CDR1 is SQVTM and CDR2 is ANQGSEA. The CDR3 sequence is 11 residues long. The CDR3 loop reads CSIPGVDGYTF. DNA of the CDR3: TGCTCTATTCCGGGAGTCGATGGCTACACCTTC.

Points on this clone: This likely traces to a read error, being one base from a far larger clone. The CDR3 DNA reads as TGTGCCTGGGACAGACAGGGAATTAACGCTGAAGCTTTCTTT. Translation: CAWDRQGINAEAFF. The gene calls are TRBV30 and TRBJ1-1; TRBD1 agrees at 7 bases. Germline V gene sequence: CDR1 GTSNPN, CDR2 SVGIG (reference sequence). The CDR3 length is 14 residues. J lost 6 bases, V lost 5 bases, and 12 bases had no gene match.

In DNA form, the CDR3 reads TGCGCCAGCAGCTTGGCCGGGACCAAGACCTACGAGCAGTACTTC. Translating gives CASSLAGTKTYEQYF. The chain combines TRBV5-1 with TRBJ2-7, with D perhaps matching TRBD1 or TRBD2 (5 bases each). Deletions cut 0 bases from V and 2 bases from J, with 12 bases between. The length of the CDR3 is 15 residues. CDR1 and CDR2 from the germline V gene are SGHRS and YFSETQ.

The CDR3 reads CASETANNEQFF. In DNA form, the CDR3 reads TGTGCCAGCGAGACAGCTAACAATGAGCAGTTCTTC. The chain recombines TRBV28 with TRBJ2-1; D may be TRBD1 (5 bases). Looked up from germline, CDR1 is MDHEN and CDR2 is SYDVKM. V lost 8 bases, J lost 5 bases, and 10 bases lay in between. The CDR3 extends over 12 amino acids.

At least ten counts were recorded for this clone. The chain carries TRBV5-6 and TRBJ1-1; no reliable D call. CDR3 length: 13 amino acids. The V and J ends lost 5 bases and 1 base respectively, with 9 bases between them. Germline lookup yields CDR1 SGHDT and CDR2 YYEEEE. The CDR3 spells CASRLRQNTEAFF. CDR3 sequence (DNA): TGTGCCAGCAGATTGCGACAGAACACTGAAGCTTTCTTT.

This rearrangement joins TRBV7-9 to TRBJ1-4; D is perhaps TRBD1 (5 bases). CDR1 and CDR2 (germline): SEHNR, FQNEAQ (reference sequence). V was pared by 7 bases and J by 0 bases, with 12 bases between. The CDR3 is made up of 15 amino acids. As DNA, the CDR3 is TGTGCCAGCAATTGGGGGGGACCAACTAATGAAAAACTGTTTTTT. This codes for CASNWGGPTNEKLFF.

The chain links TRBV28 to TRBJ2-7; 9 nucleotides agree with TRBD1. Germline CDR1 is MDHEN and CDR2 is SYDVKM. This CDR3 comprises 16 residues. V shed 4 bases, J shed 5 bases, and the junction held 12 bases outside the gene matches. As DNA, the CDR3 is TGTGCCAGCAGTTCGTCCCCGGGACAGGGTGTCCACGAGCAGTACTTC. Translating it yields CASSSSPGQGVHEQYF.

This clone turned up a few times. One junction end disagrees with the germline gene, perhaps due to a read error. The gene calls are TRBV10-3 and TRBJ2-3, with D possibly TRBD1 on 5 matching bases. This CDR3 is 14 amino acids long. Germline values: CDR1 ENHRY, CDR2 SYGVKD. This CDR3 reads CAVSRDGGTDTQYF. The CDR3, as DNA: TGTGCCGTCAGCAGGGATGGGGGCACAGATACGCAGTATTTT.

The chain carries TRBV5-1 and TRBJ1-5; D is perhaps TRBD1 (6 bases). Per germline, CDR1 SGHRS and CDR2 YFSETQ. CDR3 length: 12 residues. The V gene lost 0 bases and the J gene lost 9 bases, with 7 bases spanning the gap. As DNA, the CDR3 is TGCGCCAGCAGCTTGGAGGGGGGGCCCCAGCATTTT. This codes for CASSLEGGPQHF.

The chain carries TRBV19 and TRBJ2-1; 7 nucleotides line up with TRBD1. Germline values: CDR1 LNHDA, CDR2 SQIVND (reference sequence). The V segment lost 7 bases and the J segment 2 bases; nucleotides outside the gene matches: 2. The CDR3 contains 13 residues. As DNA, the CDR3 is TGTGCCAGTATGGGACAGACCTACAATGAGCAGTTCTTC. This encodes CASMGQTYNEQFF.

The rearrangement uses TRBV7-6 and TRBJ1-4, with TRBD1 as a possible D gene (6 bases). With 5 bases removed from V and 0 bases from J, the gap between germline ends came to 16 bases. Germline CDR1 SGHVS, CDR2 FNYEAQ. The CDR3 has 17 amino acids. CDR3 in amino acids: CASSGAGAGATNEKLFF. The CDR3 DNA reads as TGTGCCAGCAGCGGAGCAGGGGCGGGGGCAACTAATGAAAAACTGTTTTTT.

This clone was recorded a few times. The chain employs TRBV4-1 and TRBJ1-1; D gene unclear. The length of the CDR3 is 14 residues. CDR1 is MGHRA and CDR2 is YSYEKL in the germline V gene. With 1 base removed from V and 8 bases from J, the gap between germline ends came to 14 bases. The CDR3 reads CASSQVGGPAEAFF. The CDR3 DNA follows: TGCGCCAGCAGCCAAGTTGGAGGGCCAGCCGAAGCTTTCTTT.